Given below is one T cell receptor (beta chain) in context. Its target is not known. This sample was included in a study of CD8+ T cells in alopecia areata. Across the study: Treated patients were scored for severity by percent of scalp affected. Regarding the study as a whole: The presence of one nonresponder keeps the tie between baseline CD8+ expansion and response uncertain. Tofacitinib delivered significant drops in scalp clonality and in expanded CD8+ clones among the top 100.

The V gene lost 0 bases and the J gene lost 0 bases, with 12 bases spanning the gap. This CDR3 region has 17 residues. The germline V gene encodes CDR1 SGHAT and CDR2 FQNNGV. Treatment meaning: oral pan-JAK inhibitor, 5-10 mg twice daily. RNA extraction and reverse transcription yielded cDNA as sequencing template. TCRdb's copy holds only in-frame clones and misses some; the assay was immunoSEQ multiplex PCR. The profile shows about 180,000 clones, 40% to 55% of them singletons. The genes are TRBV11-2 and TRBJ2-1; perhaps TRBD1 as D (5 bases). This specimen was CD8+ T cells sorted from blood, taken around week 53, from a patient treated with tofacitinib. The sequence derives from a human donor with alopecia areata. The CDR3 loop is CASSLDLRASSYNEQFF. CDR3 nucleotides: TGTGCCAGCAGCTTAGATCTCAGGGCTAGCTCCTACAATGAGCAGTTCTTC.